This TCR beta chain was identified during a study of T cell changes during pregnancy in multiple sclerosis. Germline V gives CDR1 SEHNR, CDR2 FQNEAQ (reference sequence). This CDR3 spans 13 amino acids. Measured with immunoSEQ multiplex PCR; TCRdb has only the in-frame clones, and not every one. The sample carries roughly 40,000 clones, 89% recorded once. The TCR sequence derives from a female donor with multiple sclerosis, enrolled in a pregnancy study. The source was CD4+ T cells from peripheral blood mononuclear cells, collected in the first trimester of pregnancy. This rearrangement joins TRBV7-9 to TRBJ2-1; possible D gene TRBD2, 5 bases. CDR3 sequence reads: CVSAAVNYNEQFF. The CDR3 bases are TGTGTCTCAGCGGCAGTGAATTACAATGAGCAGTTCTTC.